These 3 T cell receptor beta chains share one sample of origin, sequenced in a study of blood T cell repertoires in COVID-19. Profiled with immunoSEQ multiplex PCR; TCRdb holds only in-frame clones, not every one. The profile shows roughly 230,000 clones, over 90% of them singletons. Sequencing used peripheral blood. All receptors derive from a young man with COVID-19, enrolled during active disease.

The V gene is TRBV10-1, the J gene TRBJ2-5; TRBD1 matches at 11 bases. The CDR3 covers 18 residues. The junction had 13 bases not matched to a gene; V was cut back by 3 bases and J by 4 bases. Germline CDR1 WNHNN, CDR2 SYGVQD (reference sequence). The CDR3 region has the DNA TGCGCCAGCAGTGATACGTACGATCGGACAGGGGGCAGAGAGACCCAGTACTTC. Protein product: CASSDTYDRTGGRETQYF.

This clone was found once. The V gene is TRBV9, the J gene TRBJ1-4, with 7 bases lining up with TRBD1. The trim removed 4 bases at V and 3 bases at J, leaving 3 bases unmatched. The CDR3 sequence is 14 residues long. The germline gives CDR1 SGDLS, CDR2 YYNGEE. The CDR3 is CASSTQGANEKLFF. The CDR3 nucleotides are TGTGCCAGCAGCACCCAGGGGGCTAATGAAAAACTGTTTTTT.

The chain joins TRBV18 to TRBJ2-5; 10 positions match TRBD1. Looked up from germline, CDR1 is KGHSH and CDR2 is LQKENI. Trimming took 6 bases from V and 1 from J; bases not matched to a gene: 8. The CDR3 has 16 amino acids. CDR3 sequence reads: CASSRRTGGIQETQYF. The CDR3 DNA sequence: TGTGCCAGCTCCCGTCGGACAGGGGGAATCCAAGAGACCCAGTACTTC.